The 8 T cell receptor beta chains in this list originate from one sample, sequenced in a study of cytomegalovirus exposure and HLA in healthy donors. The PCR made use of 60 Vbeta and 13 Jbeta primers. Clones were sequenced by immunoSEQ multiplex PCR, and TCRdb holds only the in-frame ones, with some missing. The sample table sets out tens of thousands of clones. Specimen: PBMCs. These TCRs come from a male donor in good health and CMV-seropositive.

The genes are TRBV29-1 and TRBJ1-1; possible D gene TRBD1, 6 bases. Per germline, CDR1 SQVTM and CDR2 ANQGSEA. V lost 4 bases and J 10 bases, leaving 10 bases between the germline ends. This CDR3 contains 10 residues. CDR3: CSVGQVGAFF. In DNA, the CDR3 is TGCAGCGTTGGACAGGTTGGAGCTTTCTTT.

V is TRBV11-1 and J is TRBJ2-5; 7 bases are a match to TRBD2. The CDR3 sequence is 15 residues long. Germline trimming cut 6 bases from V and 5 bases from J; bases unmatched to any gene: 12. CDR1 is SGHAT, CDR2 FQDESV, per germline (reference sequence). CDR3 nucleotide sequence: TGTGCCAGCAGGCTGAGGGAGGGCCTAGGTGAGACCCAGTACTTC. It specifies CASRLREGLGETQYF. Full variable domain (outside the CDR3, taken from reference TRBV11-1 and TRBJ2-5): EAEVAQSPRYKITEKSQAVAFWCDPISGHATLYWYRQILGQGPELLVQFQDESVVDDSQLPKDRFSAERLKGVDSTLKIQPAELGDSAMYLCASRLREGLGETQYFGPGTRLLVL.

This chain joins TRBV6-5 and TRBJ1-2; D may be TRBD1 (5 bases). V dropped 2 bases and J dropped 8 bases, with 9 bases sitting between them. The CDR3 spans 12 residues. CDR1 MNHEY and CDR2 SVGAGI come from the germline V gene. For the CDR3, the DNA is TGTGCCAGCAGTTACGTTGGGGGGGGCTACACCTTC. Its protein product is CASSYVGGGYTF.

J is TRBJ2-7 and V is TRBV6-1, with D possibly being TRBD1 (5 bases). The V end lost 3 bases, the J end lost 4 bases, and 10 bases lay between the germline ends. The CDR3 is made up of 13 amino acids. CDR1 MNHNS and CDR2 SASEGT come from the germline V gene. DNA of the CDR3: TGTGCCAGCAGTGACTCCCCAGGGTACGAGCAGTACTTC. Its protein product is CASSDSPGYEQYF.

The chain couples TRBV6-1 to TRBJ2-2; tentative D call: TRBD2 (6 bases). This CDR3 region has 13 residues. Germline CDR1 reads MNHNS; CDR2 reads SASEGT. V was clipped by 6 bases and J by 5 bases, with 10 bases between them. The CDR3 loop is CASRFGGTGELFF. CDR3 nucleotides: TGTGCCAGCAGGTTCGGAGGGACCGGGGAGCTGTTTTTT.

This sequence joins TRBV30 and TRBJ1-2; the D is unclear. Deletions cut 4 bases from V and 2 bases from J, with 11 bases between. Germline V lookup: CDR1 GTSNPN, CDR2 SVGIG (reference sequence). The CDR3 covers 13 residues. Here the CDR3 DNA reads TGTGCCTGGAACCCGCAGGTGAACTATGGCTACACCTTC. It specifies CAWNPQVNYGYTF.

The rearrangement links TRBV27 to TRBJ1-1, with unresolved D. The V end was cut by 7 bases, the J end by 1 base, with 13 bases between. Germline V CDR1 and CDR2: MNHEY, SMNVEV (reference sequence). The CDR3 extends over 14 amino acids. The CDR3 sequence is CASTLMAGNTEAFF. The CDR3 DNA reads as TGTGCCAGCACCCTGATGGCGGGGAACACTGAAGCTTTCTTT.

This chain connects TRBV6-1 to TRBJ1-2, with D maybe TRBD1 (5 bases). This CDR3 has 13 residues. CDR1 is MNHNS and CDR2 is SASEGT in the germline V gene. Trimming stripped 5 bases from V and 8 bases from J, with 15 bases between. The CDR3 DNA follows: TGTGCCAGCAGTTCATTACAGGAATCGGGCTACACCTTC. Protein: CASSSLQESGYTF.